This TCR beta chain was retrieved from a study of CD8 T cells in Susac syndrome. Negative isolation was used for CD8+ and CD4+ T cells, and FACS enrichment was applied to TEMRA cells. Reverse transcription used 0.5 to 1 ug RNA and random hexamers. An immunoSEQ multiplex PCR amplified TCR beta CDR3 over 54 Vbeta and 13 Jbeta. TCRdb re-called the immunoSEQ multiplex PCR reads through MiXCR, storing one row per CDR3 protein. The repertoire consists of around 200,000 distinct CDR3 sequences, with roughly 94% occurring once and the leading ten covering 0.08% to 0.11%. The germline V gene has CDR1 LGHDT and CDR2 YNNKEL (reference sequence). V shed 4 bases, J shed 7 bases, and the junction held 5 bases outside the gene matches. This CDR3 has 14 residues. Note on this clonotype: Antigen specificity is unknown.

Findings and caveats of the study: The authors acknowledged that their TCR sequencing and HLA analysis involved a relatively small number of individuals.

This TCR was recovered from a human donor in good health. V gene TRBV3-1 combines with J gene TRBJ2-1; 9 bases line up with TRBD2. Sequenced input: CD4+ T cells from PBMCs. The CDR3 reads CASSPPGLANEQFF. The CDR3 DNA follows: TGTGCCAGCAGCCCGCCGGGACTAGCTAATGAGCAGTTCTTC.